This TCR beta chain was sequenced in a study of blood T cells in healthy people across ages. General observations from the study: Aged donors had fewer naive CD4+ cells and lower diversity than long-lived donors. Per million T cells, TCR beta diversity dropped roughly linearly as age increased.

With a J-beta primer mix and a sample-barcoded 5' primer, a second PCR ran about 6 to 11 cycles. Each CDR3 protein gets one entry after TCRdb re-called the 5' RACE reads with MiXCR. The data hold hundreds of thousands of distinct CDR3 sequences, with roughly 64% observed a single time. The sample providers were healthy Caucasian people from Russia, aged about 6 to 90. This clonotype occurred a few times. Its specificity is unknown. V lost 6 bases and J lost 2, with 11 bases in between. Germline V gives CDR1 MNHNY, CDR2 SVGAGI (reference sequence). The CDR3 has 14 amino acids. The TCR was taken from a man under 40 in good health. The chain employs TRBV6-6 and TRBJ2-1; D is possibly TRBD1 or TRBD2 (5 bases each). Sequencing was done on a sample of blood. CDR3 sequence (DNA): TGTGCCAGCAGGGCAGGGAGCCCCTACAATGAGCAGTTCTTC. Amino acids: CASRAGSPYNEQFF.